This entry is about one T cell receptor beta chain. This entry belongs to a study of blood T cell repertoires in COVID-19. The participants were between roughly 18 and 90 years old and came from about two dozen US areas. CDR3 size: 16 residues. The germline gives CDR1 DFQATT, CDR2 SNEGSKA (reference sequence). V was cut by 3 bases and J by 8 bases, with 22 bases left in between. As processed by the authors: Counts of nucleated cells, estimated from reference gene primer amplification, were obtained. TCRdb's table, derived via immunoSEQ multiplex PCR, lists solely in-frame clones and lacks some. The V and J calls and the clone size are those of that table, but D and trimming were determined from the DNA. The profile shows some 250,000 clones, approximately 82% of them singletons.

The receptor's source is a middle-aged man who had recovered from COVID-19. Sequenced sample: PBMCs or T cells enriched from blood (not recorded which). The V gene is TRBV20-1, the J gene TRBJ1-4; D might be TRBD1 (6 bases). CDR3 DNA sequence: TGCAGTGCTAGTTTCCAAGGGGGGGGGTTAGGAGAAAAACTGTTTTTT. Encoded protein: CSASFQGGGLGEKLFF.